The clone carrying this T cell receptor (beta chain) was counted a single time. Germline CDR1 is MNHEY and CDR2 is SMNVEV (reference sequence). V was cut by 4 bases and J by 5 bases, with 17 bases left in between. The CDR3 spans 15 residues. This sample was taken from a study of blood T cell repertoires in COVID-19. Sequencing was performed with immunoSEQ multiplex PCR; in TCRdb, only in-frame clones are kept and a portion is missing. This sample yields around 100,000 clones, of which 80% to 90% are seen a single time; 3% to 3.5% belongs to the top ten. The clonotype originates from a human donor in a cohort sampled during active COVID-19. What was sequenced was peripheral blood. The chain carries TRBV27 and TRBJ1-2; D is perhaps TRBD1 (5 bases). In DNA, the CDR3 is TGTGCCAGCAGTTCCCCGGGAGCACGGGGGTATGGCTACACCTTC. This gives the protein CASSSPGARGYGYTF.